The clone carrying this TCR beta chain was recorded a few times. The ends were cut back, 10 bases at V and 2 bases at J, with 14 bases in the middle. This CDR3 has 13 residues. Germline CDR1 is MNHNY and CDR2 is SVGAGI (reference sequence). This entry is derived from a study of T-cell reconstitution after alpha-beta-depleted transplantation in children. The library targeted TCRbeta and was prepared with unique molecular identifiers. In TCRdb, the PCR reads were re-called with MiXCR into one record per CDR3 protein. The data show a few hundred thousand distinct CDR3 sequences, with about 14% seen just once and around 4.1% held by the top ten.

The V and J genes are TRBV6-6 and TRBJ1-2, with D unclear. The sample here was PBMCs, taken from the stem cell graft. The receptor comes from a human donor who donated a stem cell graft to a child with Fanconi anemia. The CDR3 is CATRKGFNYGYTF. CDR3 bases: TGTGCCACCAGAAAAGGGTTCAACTATGGCTACACCTTC.